This T cell receptor (beta chain) was recovered during a study of somatic mutations in cytotoxic T cells in rheumatoid arthritis. Original processing notes: Patient CD8+ clones exceeding 1% seldom corresponded to published virus-specific TCRB sequences. Assay: immunoSEQ multiplex PCR; the TCRdb copy retains only in-frame clones and omits some. V, J and clone size are taken as reported in that table, and D and trimming were inferred from the DNA itself. The sample yields about 11,000 clones, 82% seen once. In germline, CDR1 is SNHLY, CDR2 FYNNEI. Trimming removed 8 bases from V and 1 base from J; junction bases left unmatched: 13. The CDR3 has 16 amino acids. Magnetic beads with positive selection isolated CD4+ and CD8+ fractions, whose purity was verified by flow cytometry. Study results and limitations: Healthy controls showed no age-related rise in CD8+ clonality, whereas rheumatoid arthritis patients did. Unknown were the antigen targets of the expanded CD8+ clones.

Regarding this clone: Its antigen is currently unknown.

The sample comprised CD8+ T cells sorted from blood. The receptor's source is a woman between 55 and 75 years old with rheumatoid arthritis. This chain links TRBV2 with TRBJ1-1; 7 nucleotides align to TRBD1. In DNA, the CDR3 is TGTGCCAGCCAAAGATCCCGACAGGGAAAGAACACTGAAGCTTTCTTT. It codes for CASQRSRQGKNTEAFF.